The rows below give T cell receptor beta chains drawn from one sample of a study of PD-L1 blockade in urothelial cancer. The protocol was immunoSEQ multiplex PCR, while the TCRdb copy is restricted to in-frame clones and leaves out a portion. Altogether around 47,000 clones are present, approximately 78% being singletons, with the ten largest covering approximately 13%. The source material was PBMCs, sampled around atezolizumab (anti-PD-L1) treatment. The receptors come from a man aged 55 to 69 with urothelial cancer. CDR3s include the opening cysteine and the closing phenylalanine or tryptophan. A D gene is named only where the DNA matches it firmly. The size entry is marked missing in some rows and otherwise reads once, few, many or a size class.

clone_size	v_call	j_call	d_call	cdr3_aa	cdr3_nt
NA	TRBV19	TRBJ1-2	NA	CALGDGYTF	TGTGCCCTCGGGGATGGCTACACCTTC
NA	TRBV10-3	TRBJ2-2	NA	CAISEFQGDTGELFF	TGTGCCATCAGTGAGTTTCAGGGTGACACCGGGGAGCTGTTTTTT
NA	TRBV29-1	TRBJ2-1	NA	CSVDRVVGNEQFF	TGCAGCGTTGACAGGGTAGTTGGCAATGAGCAGTTCTTC
NA	TRBV6-5	TRBJ2-7	TRBD1	CASSYSGQGSYEQYF	TGTGCCAGCAGTTACTCCGGACAGGGCTCCTACGAGCAGTACTTC
NA	TRBV30	TRBJ2-7	NA	CAWSKRQDISYEQYF	TGTGCCTGGAGTAAACGACAGGATATATCCTACGAGCAGTACTTC
NA	TRBV6-5	TRBJ2-2	TRBD1	CASSYRQGAPGELFF	TGTGCCAGCAGTTATCGGCAGGGGGCCCCCGGGGAGCTGTTTTTT
NA	TRBV28	TRBJ2-5	NA	CASSLGRLRGGGTQYF	TGTGCCAGCAGTTTAGGGCGGCTAAGGGGGGGAGGGACCCAGTACTTC
NA	TRBV7-2	TRBJ2-7	NA	CASSLGFQDTYEQYF	TGTGCCAGCAGCTTAGGGTTCCAGGACACCTACGAGCAGTACTTC
NA	TRBV6-1	TRBJ1-5	NA	CASQYEGNQPQHF	TGTGCCAGCCAGTACGAGGGCAATCAGCCCCAGCATTTT
NA	TRBV5-5	TRBJ2-7	NA	CASSLVPGAYEQYF	TGTGCCAGCAGCTTGGTTCCGGGGGCCTACGAGCAGTACTTC
few	TRBV19	TRBJ1-2	NA	CASSISVYGYTF	TGTGCCAGTAGTATTTCAGTCTATGGCTACACCTTC
NA	TRBV29-1	TRBJ1-4	NA	CSGYNEKLFF	TGCAGCGGCTACAATGAAAAACTGTTTTTT
NA	TRBV10-3	TRBJ2-3	TRBD2	CAISEKTGLGDTQYF	TGTGCCATCAGTGAGAAAACGGGACTAGGGGATACGCAGTATTTT
few	TRBV6-5	TRBJ1-1	TRBD1	CASSYGTVNTEAFF	TGTGCCAGCAGTTACGGGACAGTGAACACTGAAGCTTTCTTT
NA	TRBV7-9	TRBJ2-7	NA	CASSKSSYEQYF	TGTGCCAGCAGCAAGAGCTCCTACGAGCAGTACTTC
NA	TRBV7-2	TRBJ2-7	NA	CASSFAGVEGQYF	TGTGCCAGCAGCTTCGCCGGGGTGGAGGGGCAGTACTTC
NA	TRBV19	TRBJ1-3	NA	CASSIPGRTGNTIYF	TGTGCCAGTAGTATTCCGGGGAGGACTGGAAACACCATATATTTT
NA	TRBV13	TRBJ2-7	NA	CASSLQGGWGEQYF	TGTGCCAGCAGCTTACAGGGAGGATGGGGCGAGCAGTACTTC
NA	TRBV6-5	TRBJ2-1	NA	CASRVLATARNEQFF	TGTGCCTCGCGTGTTCTAGCGACGGCCCGCAATGAGCAGTTCTTC
few	TRBV6-5	TRBJ1-2	TRBD1	CASSYEGADYGYTF	TGTGCCAGCAGTTACGAGGGGGCGGACTATGGCTACACCTTC